The clone carrying this T cell receptor beta chain has a handful of counts. As yet, its antigen is unknown. This entry is derived from a study of cytomegalovirus exposure and HLA in healthy donors. Study results and limitations: Exclusion applied to some V segments, including TRBV6-2 and TRBV6-3, as they were indistinguishable.

PCR used 60 Vbeta primers and 13 Jbeta primers. Libraries were prepared by immunoSEQ multiplex PCR; TCRdb keeps only in-frame clonotypes and omits some of them. The table shows 100,000 or so clones, with roughly 84% occurring only once. V was cut by 5 bases and J by 3 bases, with 10 bases left in between. The length of the CDR3 is 13 residues. Germline CDR1 reads MNHEY; CDR2 reads SVGAGI. What was sequenced was PBMCs. This chain joins TRBV6-5 and TRBJ1-1; D remains ambiguous. The TCR sequence derives from a woman between 18 and 29 years old in good health and CMV-seronegative. DNA for the CDR3: TGTGCCAGCAGTCAGACATTGTACACTGAAGCTTTCTTT. Protein product: CASSQTLYTEAFF.